This TCR beta chain originates from a study of blood T cell repertoires in COVID-19 (dated by TCRdb to 2018 to 2021). Notes on the research overall: Samples from collaborators originated in the United States, Italy and Spain and spanned both the acute and convalescent phases of COVID-19. The sample metadata nearly always contained a de-identified subject ID, COVID-19 status, age in years and sex. Where HLA class I and class II types were available, the types were taken from metadata supplied by the sample provider, not from assay-based typing. A freely available public database, intended as a resource for researchers studying the immune response to SARS-CoV-2, is where the repertoires were released. The samples were drawn from the first 160 participants of the ongoing ImmuneRACE study and from some 1,300 subjects provided by 6 global collaborators. The prospective study material was composed of cDNA or gDNA derived from T cells, B-cell-depleted T cells, or PBMCs. Deeply sampled blood TCRbeta repertoires from subjects exposed to, actively infected with, or recovered from COVID-19 were included in the dataset.

CDR1 MNHNY and CDR2 SVGAGI were looked up in the germline V gene (reference sequence). The junction shows trimming of 6 bases on V and 1 base on J, and the gene matches do not reach 2 bases of it. Its CDR3 holds 13 amino acids, cysteine through phenylalanine. Just the 39-base CDR3 DNA is kept, in frame starting at base 1. TCRbeta CDR3 regions were amplified from genomic DNA by means of the immunoSEQ Assay, a bias-controlled multiplex PCR. Per the source publication's procedure: The number of nucleated cells in each sample was estimated from the amplification of reference gene primers within the assay. To quantify the absolute abundance of each unique TCRbeta CDR3 rearrangement, sequence reads were collapsed and filtered. For each sample, productive Simpson clonality was calculated as the square root of Simpson's diversity index over productive rearrangements. The immuneACCESS repertoire file appears here via TCRdb, limited to in-frame rearrangements. These files lack a portion of the clones; in checked studies, under half of the deficit traces to unresolved V genes, and the cause of the others is not known. That table is the source of V, J and clone size, and D and trimming were worked out from the DNA. For this sample there are some 130,000 clones; about 86% appear just once. 16% of the sample lies in the top ten.

On this clone: Its antigen is unknown. No qualities accompany the bases; no much larger clone lies one base away.

Here is what the overall study found, with its caveats: The amount of clinical and demographic metadata varied by source and participant and was provided uncurated.

Each collaborating institution followed its own protocols to collect whole blood in K2EDTA tubes. For TCRbeta analysis, collaborator samples were shipped as frozen whole blood, as isolated PBMCs, or as DNA extracted from either sample type. This TCR was recovered from a woman aged 50 to 65 with acute or convalescent COVID-19. Material for sequencing was peripheral blood. The rearranged chain carries TRBV6-6 and TRBJ1-1, and 7 junctional nucleotides match TRBD1. The CDR3 in this case is CASSRQGNTEAFF. The DNA reads TGTGCCAGCAGCAGACAGGGGAACACTGAAGCTTTCTTT.